The TCR beta chain under discussion was sequenced for a study of radiotherapy plus CTLA-4 blockade in lung cancer. Overall study context: The study recorded objective responses in 18% of patients and disease control in 31%.

Study results and caveats: Early blood T cell clone dynamics, with interferon-beta, were reported to best predict response. Among blood TCR repertoires after radiotherapy plus ipilimumab, tumor-derived clones expanded.

On this clone: Antigen specificity is unknown.

Clones were sequenced by immunoSEQ multiplex PCR, and TCRdb holds only the in-frame ones, with some missing. The data hold 130,000 or so clones, with 70% to 90% observed a single time. The CDR3 runs 16 residues. Trimming stripped 0 bases from V and 5 bases from J, with 17 bases between. Germline V lookup: CDR1 SGHVS, CDR2 FNYEAQ. Focal radiation was given together with CTLA-4 blockade (ipilimumab) to patients with chemo-refractory metastatic non-small-cell lung cancer. This sequence originates from a human donor with non-small cell lung cancer that progressed on radiotherapy plus ipilimumab. This sample comprised peripheral blood, obtained from a patient treated with radiotherapy plus ipilimumab. V and J are TRBV7-6 and TRBJ2-7; D might be TRBD1 (6 bases). CDR3: CASSLAAGQGTHEQYF. CDR3 nucleotides: TGTGCCAGCAGCTTAGCGGCTGGGCAGGGGACCCACGAGCAGTACTTC.